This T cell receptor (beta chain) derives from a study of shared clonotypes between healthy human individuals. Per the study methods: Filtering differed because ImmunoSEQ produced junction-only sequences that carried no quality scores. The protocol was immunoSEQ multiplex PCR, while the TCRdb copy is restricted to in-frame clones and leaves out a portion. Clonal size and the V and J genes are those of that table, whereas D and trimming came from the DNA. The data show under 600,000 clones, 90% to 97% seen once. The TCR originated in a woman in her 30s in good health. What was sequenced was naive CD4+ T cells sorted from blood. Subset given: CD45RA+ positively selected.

The CDR3 bases are TGTGCCAGCACCGAGGAGGGGGCGTTGATGGAGACCCAGTACTTC. Its protein is CASTEEGALMETQYF. V gene TRBV2 combines with J gene TRBJ2-5; perhaps TRBD1 as D (7 bases). The V end lost 7 bases, the J end lost 5 bases, and 20 bases lay between the germline ends. Germline loops: CDR1 SNHLY, CDR2 FYNNEI. CDR3 size: 15 residues.